This T cell receptor (beta chain) appears in the sequencing data of a study of T cell changes during pregnancy in multiple sclerosis. The CDR3 consists of 16 residues. Germline V lookup: CDR1 SNHLY, CDR2 FYNNEI. With 6 bases clipped from V and 1 base from J, the junction kept 10 bases outside the gene matches. Sequencing was performed with immunoSEQ multiplex PCR; in TCRdb, only in-frame clones are kept and a portion is missing. The sample lists 33,000 or so clones; around 92% were seen once. The source material was CD8+ T cells from peripheral blood mononuclear cells, sampled in the second trimester of pregnancy. This chain joins TRBV2 and TRBJ1-1, with TRBD1 identical over 8 bases. The source is a female donor in good health, enrolled as a control in a pregnancy study. CDR3 coding DNA: TGTGCCAGCAGAGAAAATATGGACAGGGCGAACACTGAAGCTTTCTTT. Protein product: CASRENMDRANTEAFF.